This TCR beta chain was sequenced for a study of technical replicates of blood from several donors. TCRdb's table, derived via immunoSEQ multiplex PCR, lists solely in-frame clones and lacks some. The sample consists of 70,000 to 85,000 clones, 92% of them appearing once. CDR3 length equals 13 residues. Germline V gene lookup returns CDR1 SGHRS and CDR2 YFSETQ. V was pared by 4 bases and J by 1 base, with 7 bases between. Sequencing was performed on T cells isolated from PBMCs. The V and J genes are TRBV5-1 and TRBJ2-3; D ambiguous. This TCR was recovered from a human donor in good health. CDR3 protein: CASSGQGTDTQYF. DNA of the CDR3: TGCGCCAGCAGCGGTCAGGGCACAGATACGCAGTATTTT.